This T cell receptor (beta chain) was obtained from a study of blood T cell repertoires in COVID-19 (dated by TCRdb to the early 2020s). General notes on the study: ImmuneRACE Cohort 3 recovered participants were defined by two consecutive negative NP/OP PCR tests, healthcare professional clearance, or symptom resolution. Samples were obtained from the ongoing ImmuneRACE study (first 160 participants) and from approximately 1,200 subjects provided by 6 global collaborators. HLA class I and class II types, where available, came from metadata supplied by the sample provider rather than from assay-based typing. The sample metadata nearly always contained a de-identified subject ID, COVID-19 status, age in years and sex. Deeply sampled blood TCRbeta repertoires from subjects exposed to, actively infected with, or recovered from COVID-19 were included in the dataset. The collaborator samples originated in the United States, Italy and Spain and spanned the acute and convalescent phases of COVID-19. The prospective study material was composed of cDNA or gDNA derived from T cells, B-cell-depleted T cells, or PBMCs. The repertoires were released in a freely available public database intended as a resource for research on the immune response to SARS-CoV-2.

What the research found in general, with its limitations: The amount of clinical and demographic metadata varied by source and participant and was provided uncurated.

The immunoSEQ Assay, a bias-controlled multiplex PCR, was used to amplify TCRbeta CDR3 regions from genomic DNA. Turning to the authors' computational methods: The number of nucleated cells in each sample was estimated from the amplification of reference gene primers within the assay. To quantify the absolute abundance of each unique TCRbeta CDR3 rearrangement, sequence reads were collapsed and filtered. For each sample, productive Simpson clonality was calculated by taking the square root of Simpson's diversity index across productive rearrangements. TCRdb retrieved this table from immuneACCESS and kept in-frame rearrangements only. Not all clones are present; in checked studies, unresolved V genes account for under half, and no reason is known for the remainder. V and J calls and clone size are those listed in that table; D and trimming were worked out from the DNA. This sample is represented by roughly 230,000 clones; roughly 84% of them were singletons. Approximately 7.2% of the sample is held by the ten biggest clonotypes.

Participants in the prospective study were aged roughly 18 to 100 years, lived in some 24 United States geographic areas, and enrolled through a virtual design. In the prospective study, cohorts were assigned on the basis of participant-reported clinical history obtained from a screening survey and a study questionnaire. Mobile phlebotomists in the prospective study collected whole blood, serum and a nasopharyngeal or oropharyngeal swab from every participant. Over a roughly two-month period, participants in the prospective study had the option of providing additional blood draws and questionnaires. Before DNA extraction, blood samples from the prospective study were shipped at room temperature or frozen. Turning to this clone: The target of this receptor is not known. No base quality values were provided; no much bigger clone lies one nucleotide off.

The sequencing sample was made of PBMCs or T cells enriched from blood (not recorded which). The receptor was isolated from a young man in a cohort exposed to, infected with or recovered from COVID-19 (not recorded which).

The DNA reads TGTGCCTCCCGAACGGGGGGGCGACTGTTAGGCGAGCAGTACTTC. The resulting protein is CASRTGGRLLGEQYF. The sequence is built from TRBV5-4 and TRBJ2-7; 8 bases in between match TRBD2. At the junction V is shortened by 10 bases and J by 6 bases; bases outside the gene matches: 18. Looking up the germline V gene (reference sequence) yields CDR1 SGHNT and CDR2 YYREEE. The CDR3 runs 15 amino acids, cysteine and phenylalanine included. Left in the record is the CDR3 DNA by itself, 45 bases read in frame from the first base.